Each of the 26 T cell receptor beta chains below was sequenced from the same sample in a study of cytotoxic CD8 clonotypes in ibrutinib-treated CLL. Profiled with immunoSEQ multiplex PCR; TCRdb holds only in-frame clones, not every one. Of more than 70,000 clones in the sample, roughly 83% were seen once. Here the sequenced sample was PBMCs, taken after 12 months of ibrutinib treatment. Receptors were obtained from a human donor with chronic lymphocytic leukemia.

The chain employs TRBV20-1 and TRBJ2-1, with D hard to call. Germline values: CDR1 DFQATT, CDR2 SNEGSKA (reference sequence). V was shortened by 6 bases and J by 8 bases, with 11 bases between the two germline ends. This CDR3 contains 11 residues. CDR3 loop: CSAVHSHEQFF. In DNA form, the CDR3 reads TGCAGTGCCGTCCATTCCCATGAGCAGTTCTTC.

V and J are TRBV6-5 and TRBJ2-7; D possibly corresponds to TRBD1 (6 bases). This CDR3 spans 14 amino acids. The ends were cut back, 6 bases at V and 3 bases at J, with 15 bases in the middle. CDR1 and CDR2 (germline): MNHEY, SVGAGI. The CDR3 here is CASSQDRDFYEQYF. Here the CDR3 DNA reads TGTGCCAGCAGCCAGGACAGAGACTTCTACGAGCAGTACTTC.

This clone appeared a few times. The chain recombines TRBV27 with TRBJ2-6; D is tentatively TRBD1 or TRBD2 (7 bases each). The V gene's germline CDR1 is MNHEY and CDR2 SMNVEV (reference sequence). The CDR3 consists of 16 residues. V lost 7 bases and J lost 2, with 15 bases in between. The CDR3 nucleotides are TGTGCCAGCACCGGGGAGGGGGCAGCTGGGGCCAACGTCCTGACTTTC. Residues: CASTGEGAAGANVLTF. Looking up the rest from reference TRBV27 and TRBJ2-6 gives the full variable domain: EAQVTQNPRYLITVTGKKLTVTCSQNMNHEYMSWYRQDPGLGLRQIYYSMNVEVTDKGDVPEGYKVSRKEKRNFPLILESPSPNQTSLYFCASTGEGAAGANVLTFGAGSRLTVL.

The CDR3: CASSPAATAGELFF. The CDR3 DNA is TGTGCCAGCAGCCCCGCAGCGACGGCCGGGGAGCTGTTTTTT. V gene TRBV5-4 combines with J gene TRBJ2-2; unclear D gene. The CDR3 is 14 amino acids. Trimming removed 4 bases from V and 6 bases from J, with 13 bases in between. Per the germline V gene, CDR1 is SGHNT and CDR2 is YYREEE (reference sequence).

The chain is built from TRBV5-1 and TRBJ2-5, with D perhaps matching TRBD1 (5 bases). The V gene's germline CDR1 is SGHRS and CDR2 YFSETQ. The CDR3 is 16 amino acids. The ends were cut back, 4 bases at V and 5 bases at J, with 21 bases in the middle. DNA for the CDR3: TGCGCCAGCAGCCGCACCCCGACCCCAGCAGGGGAGACCCAGTACTTC. Its translation is CASSRTPTPAGETQYF.

The CDR3 DNA reads as TGTGCCAGCAGCTTAGCGGTATGGCGGGCCCAAGAGACCCAGTACTTC. Translated: CASSLAVWRAQETQYF. This chain uses TRBV7-2 with TRBJ2-5; the D gene is possibly TRBD2 (5 bases). Deletions cut 0 bases from V and 1 base from J, with 12 bases between. CDR3 length: 16 residues. Germline V lookup: CDR1 SGHTA, CDR2 FQGNSA.

The chain is built from TRBV4-2 and TRBJ1-3, with D tentatively TRBD1 (6 bases). Germline CDR1 and CDR2: LGHNA and YNFKEQ. The CDR3 loop spans 17 amino acids. With 1 base removed from V and 0 bases from J, the gap between germline ends came to 13 bases. CDR3 nucleotide sequence: TGTGCCAGCAGCCAAGTCGACCCGACAGGCTCTGGAAACACCATATATTTT. As protein: CASSQVDPTGSGNTIYF.

V is TRBV7-3 and J is TRBJ2-3, with a tentative D call TRBD2 (5 bases). CDR3 size: 17 residues. The germline V gene has CDR1 SGHTA and CDR2 FQGTGA. V dropped 6 bases and J dropped 2 bases, with 21 bases sitting between them. In DNA form, the CDR3 reads TGTGCCAGCAGTTCCTGGTCCGGGGTCGCTATCACAGATACGCAGTATTTT. Protein sequence: CASSSWSGVAITDTQYF. Full variable domain (missing parts from reference TRBV7-3 and TRBJ2-3): GAGVSQTPSNKVTEKGKYVELRCDPISGHTALYWYRQSLGQGPEFLIYFQGTGAADDSGLPNDRFFAVRPEGSVSTLKIQRTERGDSAVYLCASSSWSGVAITDTQYFGPGTRLTVL.

The chain links TRBV5-6 to TRBJ2-1; TRBD1 might be the D (6 bases). This CDR3 comprises 15 residues. V lost 0 bases and J lost 5, with 12 bases in between. CDR1 is SGHDT, CDR2 YYEEEE, per germline. The CDR3 DNA is TGTGCCAGCAGCTTGGCGGCCCAGGGGAACAATGAGCAGTTCTTC. Its protein product is CASSLAAQGNNEQFF.

V gene TRBV7-2 combines with J gene TRBJ1-1; no clear D. Germline CDR1 is SGHTA and CDR2 is FQGNSA. V was cut by 3 bases and J by 1 base, with 9 bases left in between. CDR3 size: 14 residues. CDR3 protein: CASSFRERNTEAFF. The CDR3 DNA follows: TGTGCCAGCAGCTTCCGGGAGAGGAACACTGAAGCTTTCTTT.

V and J are TRBV10-3 and TRBJ2-7; D is perhaps TRBD2 (5 bases). The germline V gene has CDR1 ENHRY and CDR2 SYGVKD. V was pared by 7 bases and J by 2 bases, with 12 bases between. The CDR3 runs 13 residues. CDR3 in amino acids: CAINSGSTYEQYF. CDR3 bases: TGTGCCATCAACAGCGGCTCGACCTACGAGCAGTACTTC.

This chain connects TRBV7-3 to TRBJ2-7; no reliable D call. The CDR3 runs 14 residues. Per the germline V gene, CDR1 is SGHTA and CDR2 is FQGTGA. Between the trimmed V and J ends, which lost 2 bases and 3 bases, there was a span of 11 bases. The chain's CDR3 is CASSLAAGSYEQYF. As DNA, the CDR3 is TGTGCCAGCAGCTTAGCCGCAGGCAGCTACGAGCAGTACTTC.

The chain carries TRBV11-2 and TRBJ2-3; unclear D gene. The V end was cut by 5 bases, the J end by 8 bases, with 5 bases between. Germline loops: CDR1 SGHAT, CDR2 FQNNGV. The CDR3 extends over 10 amino acids. The CDR3 DNA reads TGTGCCAGCAGCCCCGGTACGCAGTATTTT. Protein: CASSPGTQYF.

J is TRBJ2-5 and V is TRBV7-2; perhaps TRBD2 as D (6 bases). This CDR3 comprises 13 residues. CDR1 SGHTA and CDR2 FQGNSA come from the germline V gene. V was cut by 1 base and J by 7 bases, with 10 bases left in between. The CDR3 is CASSLGLEGTQYF. The CDR3 DNA reads as TGTGCCAGCAGCTTAGGGCTGGAGGGGACCCAGTACTTC.

The chain has TRBV7-2 and TRBJ2-5; 11 bases align to TRBD2. The CDR3 sequence is 16 residues long. After removal of 4 bases from V and 5 bases from J, the junction contained 9 bases not matched to a gene. Germline assignment: CDR1 SGHTA and CDR2 FQGNSA. In DNA form, the CDR3 reads TGTGCCAGCAGCTCTCTTAGCGGGAGGGTGCGGGAGACCCAGTACTTC. It is translated as CASSSLSGRVRETQYF.

This clone was picked up a small number of times. V and J are TRBV28 and TRBJ1-5, with D unresolved. V lost 7 bases and J 4 bases, leaving 11 bases between the germline ends. The germline CDR1 and CDR2 sequences are MDHEN and SYDVKM. The CDR3 covers 13 residues. This CDR3 is CASTLSRNQPQHF. Written as DNA, the CDR3 is TGTGCCAGCACCCTCTCTAGGAATCAGCCCCAGCATTTT.

The V gene is TRBV6-5, the J gene TRBJ1-1, with D perhaps matching TRBD1 (5 bases). The CDR3 spans 12 residues. From germline, CDR1 is MNHEY and CDR2 SVGAGI. Trimming took 5 bases from V and 6 from J, leaving 10 bases between them. CDR3 sequence: CASSGGGAEAFF. The CDR3 nucleotides are TGTGCCAGCAGTGGGGGGGGTGCTGAAGCTTTCTTT.

V usage is TRBV2 and J usage is TRBJ2-5, with 8 bases matching TRBD2. This CDR3 comprises 15 residues. V was pared by 8 bases and J by 1 base, with 9 bases of the junction left unmatched. Germline V gives CDR1 SNHLY, CDR2 FYNNEI. CDR3 DNA: TGTGCCAGCCGGGGGGGCCTTACGATCCAAGAGACCCAGTACTTC. As protein: CASRGGLTIQETQYF.

The V gene is TRBV28, the J gene TRBJ2-5, with TRBD2 matching over 11 bases. CDR1 MDHEN and CDR2 SYDVKM come from the germline V gene. This CDR3 is built from 15 residues. V trimming: 6 bases; J trimming: 5 bases; junction bases outside the gene matches: 8. DNA of the CDR3: TGTGCCAGCAGGACTAGCGGGGCCGGCTGGGAGACCCAGTACTTC. Protein product: CASRTSGAGWETQYF.

This chain joins TRBV19 and TRBJ1-5; D uncertain. The germline gives CDR1 LNHDA, CDR2 SQIVND (reference sequence). V was cut by 0 bases and J by 6 bases, with 12 bases left in between. The CDR3 is 15 amino acids. The CDR3 DNA reads TGTGCCAGTAGTATAGATCAGAGGGTCGGTCAGCCCCAGCATTTT. It codes for CASSIDQRVGQPQHF.

This chain links TRBV7-2 with TRBJ1-2; 10 positions match TRBD1. This CDR3 spans 14 amino acids. Germline CDR1 is SGHTA and CDR2 is FQGNSA. J lost 5 bases, V lost 5 bases, and 5 bases had no gene match. The CDR3: CASSPWGQGYGYTF. DNA of the CDR3: TGTGCCAGCAGCCCTTGGGGACAGGGGTATGGCTACACCTTC.

This clone appeared once. DNA for the CDR3: TGTGCCAGCAGTGAACCCCGGGAGTGGAGGAATGAGCAGTTCTTC. Amino acids: CASSEPREWRNEQFF. V is TRBV25-1 and J is TRBJ2-1, with D maybe TRBD2 (6 bases). Trimming left V 2 bases short and J 7 bases short, with 15 bases between. Germline V gives CDR1 MGHDK, CDR2 SYGVNS. This CDR3 contains 15 residues.

This clone was detected once. The chain recombines TRBV11-2 with TRBJ2-1; 8 nucleotides align to TRBD2. This CDR3 region has 15 residues. Per the germline V gene, CDR1 is SGHAT and CDR2 is FQNNGV. V was pared by 3 bases and J by 9 bases, with 10 bases of the junction left unmatched. This CDR3 reads CASSFVSSRGGEQFF. CDR3 sequence (DNA): TGTGCCAGCAGCTTTGTTTCTAGCCGGGGGGGTGAGCAGTTCTTC.

V usage is TRBV7-3 and J usage is TRBJ2-1; maybe TRBD2 (7 bases). V was shortened by 5 bases and J by 12 bases, with 17 bases between the two germline ends. The CDR3 is 13 residues long. CDR1 is SGHTA and CDR2 is FQGTGA in the germline V gene. The CDR3 DNA follows: TGTGCCAGCAGCCCCGAGGGGGGGAGAGGGCAGTTCTTC. Protein sequence: CASSPEGGRGQFF.

This clone was observed a single time. The V and J genes are TRBV12-1 and TRBJ1-6; TRBD1 was called by the table and not checked on the DNA. TRBV12-1 is a listed pseudogene. CDR3 size: 17 residues. The CDR3 spells CASSPRQESSYNSPLHF. As DNA, the CDR3 is TGTGCCAGCAGCCCCCGACAGGAGAGCTCCTATAATTCACCCCTCCACTTT.

The rearrangement uses TRBV5-1 and TRBJ2-3; 7 bases are a match to TRBD1. The CDR3 covers 14 residues. J gave up 4 bases and V 3 bases, and 5 bases lay outside the gene matches. The germline gives CDR1 SGHRS, CDR2 YFSETQ. In DNA form, the CDR3 reads TGCGCCAGCAGCTCGGGACAGAGGGCAGATACGCAGTATTTT. Translated, it gives CASSSGQRADTQYF.